This T cell receptor beta chain emerged from a study of pediatric ulcerative colitis. During colonoscopy, one to two rectal pinch biopsies were collected. CDR1 SGHTA and CDR2 FQGTGA come from the germline V gene. Trimming took 5 bases from V and 5 from J, leaving 16 bases between them. The CDR3 covers 14 residues. Repertoires were generated with immunoSEQ multiplex PCR, while TCRdb's copy carries only in-frame clones and drops some. This sample has 17,000 or so clones; about 74% occur once, and the top ten carry around 3.6%. The source of this sequence is a girl aged 5-17 years with moderate ulcerative colitis. The material sequenced was gut tissue. The V call is TRBV7-3, the J call TRBJ2-7; possible D gene TRBD1, 6 bases. Here the CDR3 reads CASSQQTGFHEQYF. The CDR3 DNA sequence: TGTGCCAGCAGCCAACAAACAGGGTTCCACGAGCAGTACTTC.